The 8 T cell receptor beta chains below all came from one sample that was sequenced in a study of blood T cell repertoires in COVID-19. Using immunoSEQ multiplex PCR, the repertoire was profiled, and TCRdb retains in-frame clones only, with some absent. The sample has 150,000 or so clones; 86% are singletons. The sequencing sample was made of peripheral blood. All receptors come from a woman between 65 and 79 years old with COVID-19, enrolled during active disease.

The chain links TRBV28 to TRBJ1-4; the D gene is possibly TRBD1 (5 bases). Trimming left V 4 bases short and J 4 bases short, with 19 bases between. Germline CDR1 reads MDHEN; CDR2 reads SYDVKM. CDR3 length: 17 residues. The CDR3 spells CASSSPRGEYVNEKLFF. Written as DNA, the CDR3 is TGTGCCAGCAGTTCCCCTCGGGGGGAATATGTTAATGAAAAACTGTTTTTT.

The gene calls are TRBV19 and TRBJ1-6; a possible D gene is TRBD1 (6 bases). The CDR3 contains 13 residues. V lost 7 bases, J lost 8 bases, and 12 bases lay in between. Per germline, CDR1 LNHDA and CDR2 SQIVND (reference sequence). The CDR3 reads CASTGQIDSPLHF. CDR3 sequence (DNA): TGTGCCAGTACCGGACAGATTGATTCACCCCTCCACTTT.

This chain links TRBV5-1 with TRBJ2-7, with D perhaps TRBD2 (5 bases). The germline V gene has CDR1 SGHRS and CDR2 YFSETQ. The CDR3 is 14 amino acids. V was pared by 0 bases and J by 4 bases, with 11 bases between. The CDR3 nucleotides read TGCGCCAGCAGCTTGGATGGAGGCCCGTACGAGCAGTACTTC. It yields the protein CASSLDGGPYEQYF.

This clone appeared once. The gene calls are TRBV12-3 or TRBV12-4 and TRBJ1-1; the D is unclear. This CDR3 has 11 residues. Deletions cut 3 bases from V and 7 bases from J, with 6 bases between. The CDR3 sequence is CASSFPREAFF. The CDR3, as DNA: TGTGCCAGCAGTTTTCCCCGTGAAGCTTTCTTT.

The V gene is TRBV3-1 (or the pseudogene TRBV3-2), the J gene TRBJ1-1; 9 bases align to TRBD1. The CDR3 has 14 residues. Germline CDR1 reads LGHDT; CDR2 reads YNNKEL (reference sequence). Trimming took 3 bases from V and 5 from J; bases not matched to a gene: 4. For the CDR3, the DNA is TGTGCCAGCAGCCAGGGAGACAGGGGGACTGAAGCTTTCTTT. Its translation is CASSQGDRGTEAFF.

The CDR3 DNA reads TGTGCCCAGGGGAGTTCACCCCTCCACTTT. Its translation is CAQGSSPLHF. V is TRBV6-5 and J is TRBJ1-6, with D tentatively TRBD1 (6 bases). The CDR3 length is 10 residues. V gave up 11 bases and J gave up 9 bases, with 8 bases separating them. The germline gives CDR1 MNHEY, CDR2 SVGAGI.

The chain is built from TRBV7-2 and TRBJ1-3; possible D gene TRBD1, 5 bases. Deletions cut 5 bases from V and 0 bases from J, with 14 bases between. Germline CDR1 reads SGHTA; CDR2 reads FQGNSA. CDR3 length: 16 amino acids. CDR3 protein: CASSPVGGSSGNTIYF. In nucleotides, the CDR3 is TGTGCCAGCAGCCCGGTCGGGGGTAGCTCTGGAAACACCATATATTTT. Full variable domain (remainder filled in from reference TRBV7-2 and TRBJ1-3): GAGVSQSPSNKVTEKGKDVELRCDPISGHTALYWYRQSLGQGLEFLIYFQGNSAPDKSGLPSDRFSAERTGGSVSTLTIQRTQQEDSAVYLCASSPVGGSSGNTIYFGEGSWLTVV.

The CDR3 protein is CASSFGGAFRGSTIYF. The CDR3 DNA reads as TGTGCCAGCAGCTTCGGGGGGGCGTTTAGGGGTAGCACCATATATTTT. The rearrangement links TRBV7-8 to TRBJ1-3; the D gene is possibly TRBD1 (6 bases). Trimming left V 3 bases short and J 9 bases short, with 21 bases between. The CDR3 contains 16 residues. Germline V gene sequence: CDR1 SGHVS, CDR2 FQNEAQ.